This T cell receptor beta chain was identified in a study of blood T cell repertoires in COVID-19 (TCRdb year 2020). For context, the study as a whole: Samples from collaborators originated in the United States, Italy and Spain and spanned both the acute and convalescent phases of COVID-19. The material from the prospective study consisted of cDNA or gDNA derived from T cells, B-cell-depleted T cells, or PBMCs. Deeply sampled blood TCRbeta repertoires from subjects exposed to, actively infected with, or recovered from COVID-19 were included in the dataset. The repertoires were released in a freely available public database meant as a resource for research on the immune response to SARS-CoV-2. The samples were drawn from two sources: the first 160 participants of the ongoing ImmuneRACE study, and fewer than 1,500 subjects contributed by 6 global collaborators. A de-identified subject ID, COVID-19 status, age in years and sex were almost always included in the sample metadata. HLA class I and class II types, where available, came from metadata supplied by the sample provider rather than from assay-based typing. General study outcomes and caveats: How much clinical and demographic metadata was included differed by source and by participant, and the metadata was provided uncurated.

At one collaborating source in Seattle, patients were enrolled during active infection and were followed longitudinally through the course of disease. Whole blood was collected in K2EDTA tubes by collaborating institutions according to the institutions' own protocols. Collaborator samples were shipped for TCRbeta analysis as frozen whole blood, isolated PBMCs, or DNA extracted from either sample type. The immunoSEQ Assay, a bias-controlled multiplex PCR, was used to amplify TCRbeta CDR3 regions from genomic DNA. The authors processed their data as follows. The number of nucleated cells in each sample was estimated by amplification of reference gene primers within the assay. Sequence reads were collapsed and filtered to measure the absolute abundance of every unique TCRbeta CDR3 rearrangement. Productive Simpson clonality was computed per sample as the square root of Simpson's diversity index over productive rearrangements. The immuneACCESS repertoire file appears here via TCRdb, limited to in-frame rearrangements. These files lack a portion of the clones; in checked studies, under half of the deficit traces to unresolved V genes, and the cause of the others is not known. The DNA was the basis for D and trimming; V, J and clone size are from that table. In all, the sample holds around 440,000 clones, and around 89% of those were seen once. The biggest ten clones account for about 12% of the sample.

This clone was recorded once. This receptor's antigen is unknown. No much larger clone exists at a distance of one base, and base qualities are not known. The source of this sequence is a woman aged 45-60 years with COVID-19, enrolled during active disease. The sample consisted of peripheral blood.

The DNA sequence follows: TGTGCCAGCAGCTTGGCGTTCATCACGGGGGGCTATGGCTACACCTTC. Its amino acids are CASSLAFITGGYGYTF. The V gene is TRBV5-5 and the J gene is TRBJ1-2; TRBD1 is possibly the D segment (5 matching bases). The germline V gene (reference sequence) sets CDR1 to SGHKS and CDR2 to YYEKEE. Including cysteine and phenylalanine, the CDR3 has 16 amino acids. Only the CDR3 DNA is retained, 48 bases long and in frame from the first base. The junction shows trimming of 0 bases on V and 4 bases on J, plus 16 bases between the germline ends.